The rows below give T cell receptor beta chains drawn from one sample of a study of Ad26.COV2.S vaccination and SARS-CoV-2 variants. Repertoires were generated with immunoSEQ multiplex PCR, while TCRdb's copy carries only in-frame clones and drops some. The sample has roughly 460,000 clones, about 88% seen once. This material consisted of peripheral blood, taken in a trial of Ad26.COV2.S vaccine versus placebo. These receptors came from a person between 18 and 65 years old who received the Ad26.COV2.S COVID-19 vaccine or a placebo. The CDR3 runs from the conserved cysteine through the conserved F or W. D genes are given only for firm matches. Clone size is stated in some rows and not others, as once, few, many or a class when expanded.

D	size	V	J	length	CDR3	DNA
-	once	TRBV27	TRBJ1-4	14	CASSWTSENEKLFF	TGTGCCAGCAGTTGGACTAGCGAGAATGAAAAACTGTTTTTT
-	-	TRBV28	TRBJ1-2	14	CASSLTGSNYGYTF	TGTGCCAGCAGTCTGACAGGATCCAACTATGGCTACACCTTC
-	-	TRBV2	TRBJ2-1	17	CARRLIQQSSSYNEQFF	TGTGCCAGACGACTGATACAACAATCGAGCTCCTACAATGAGCAGTTCTTC
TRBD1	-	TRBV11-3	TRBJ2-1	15	CASSRGQGQYNEQFF	TGTGCCAGCAGCCGCGGACAGGGGCAGTACAATGAGCAGTTCTTC
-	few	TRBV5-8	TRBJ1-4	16	CASSLYSFATNEKLFF	TGTGCCAGCAGCTTGTACAGCTTCGCAACTAATGAAAAACTGTTTTTT
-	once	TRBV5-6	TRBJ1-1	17	CASSLASGQWVNTEAFF	TGTGCCAGCAGCTTGGCATCCGGACAGTGGGTGAACACTGAAGCTTTCTTT
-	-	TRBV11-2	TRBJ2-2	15	CASSLAFRGAGELFF	TGTGCCAGCAGCTTAGCCTTTCGGGGGGCTGGGGAGCTGTTTTTT
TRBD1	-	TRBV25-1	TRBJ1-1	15	CASSEDRVDPTEAFF	TGTGCCAGCAGTGAAGACAGGGTCGATCCTACTGAAGCTTTCTTT
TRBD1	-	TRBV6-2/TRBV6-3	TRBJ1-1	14	CASSPRTGIGEAFF	TGTGCCAGCAGTCCCCGGACAGGGATCGGTGAAGCTTTCTTT
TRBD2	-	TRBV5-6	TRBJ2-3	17	CASSLVGLAGGPDTQYF	TGTGCCAGCAGCTTGGTAGGGCTAGCGGGGGGTCCGGATACGCAGTATTTT
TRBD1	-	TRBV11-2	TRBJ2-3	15	CASSFGTGGPDTQYF	TGTGCCAGCAGCTTTGGGACAGGGGGCCCAGATACGCAGTATTTT
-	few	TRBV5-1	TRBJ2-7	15	CASSLVWGPSYEQYF	TGCGCCAGCAGCTTGGTTTGGGGGCCTTCCTACGAGCAGTACTTC
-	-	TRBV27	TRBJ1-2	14	CASSFKGVGYGYTF	TGTGCCAGCAGTTTTAAGGGCGTGGGCTATGGCTACACCTTC
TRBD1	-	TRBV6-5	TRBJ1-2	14	CASTGTGGHYGYTF	TGTGCCAGTACCGGGACAGGGGGTCACTATGGCTACACCTTC
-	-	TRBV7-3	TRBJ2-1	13	CASSVQERQEQFF	TGTGCCAGCAGCGTACAGGAAAGGCAGGAGCAGTTCTTC
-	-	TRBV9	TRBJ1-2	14	CASSVDGSWGGYTF	TGTGCCAGCAGCGTAGATGGAAGTTGGGGTGGCTACACCTTC
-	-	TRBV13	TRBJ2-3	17	CASSTIGTFPGTDTQYF	TGTGCCAGCAGCACAATCGGGACTTTCCCGGGTACAGATACGCAGTATTTT
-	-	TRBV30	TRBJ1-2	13	CAWSVRGGGGYTF	TGTGCCTGGAGTGTACGCGGGGGCGGCGGCTACACCTTC
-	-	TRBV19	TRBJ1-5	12	CASRTLNQPQHF	TGTGCCAGTAGAACCCTCAATCAGCCCCAGCATTTT
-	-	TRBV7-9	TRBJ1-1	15	CASSLLSGGNTEAFF	TGTGCCAGCAGCTTATTATCCGGGGGGAACACTGAAGCTTTCTTT
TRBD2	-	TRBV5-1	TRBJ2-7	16	CASNSGLAGGYYEQYF	TGCGCCAGCAACTCGGGACTAGCGGGAGGGTATTACGAGCAGTACTTC
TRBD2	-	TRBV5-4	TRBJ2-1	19	CASSLLGLAGGPGFDEQFF	TGTGCCAGCAGCTTACTGGGACTAGCGGGAGGGCCGGGGTTCGATGAGCAGTTCTTC
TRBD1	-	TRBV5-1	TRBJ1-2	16	CASSLAGTGVHYGYTF	TGCGCCAGCAGCTTGGCCGGGACAGGGGTTCACTATGGCTACACCTTC
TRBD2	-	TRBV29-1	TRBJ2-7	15	CSVKRLAGQWYEQYF	TGCAGCGTTAAAAGACTAGCGGGACAGTGGTACGAGCAGTACTTC
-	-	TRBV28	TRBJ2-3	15	CASSLWLGGTDTQYF	TGTGCCAGCAGTTTATGGTTAGGGGGCACAGATACGCAGTATTTT
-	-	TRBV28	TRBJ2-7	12	CASSQGRYEQYF	TGTGCCAGCAGTCAGGGGCGCTACGAGCAGTACTTC
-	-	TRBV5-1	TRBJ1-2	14	CASSRTGGNYGYTF	TGCGCCAGCAGCCGCACGGGGGGAAACTATGGCTACACCTTC
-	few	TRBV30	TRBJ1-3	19	CAWSRRGSLRANRANTIYF	TGTGCCTGGAGTCGGAGAGGGAGTCTTAGGGCCAATAGGGCAAACACCATATATTTT
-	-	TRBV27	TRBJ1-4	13	CASSLVVREKLFF	TGTGCCAGCAGTTTAGTTGTACGGGAAAAACTGTTTTTT
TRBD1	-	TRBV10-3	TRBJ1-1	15	CAISPGQGPNTEAFF	TGTGCCATCAGTCCGGGACAGGGGCCGAACACTGAAGCTTTCTTT
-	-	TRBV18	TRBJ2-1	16	CASSPPLTGTDNEQFF	TGTGCCAGCTCACCACCGTTGACAGGGACTGACAATGAGCAGTTCTTC
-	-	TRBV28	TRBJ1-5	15	CASSLGGASNQPQHF	TGTGCCAGCAGTTTAGGGGGGGCTAGCAATCAGCCCCAGCATTTT
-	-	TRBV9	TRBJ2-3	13	CASSASSTDTQYF	TGTGCCAGCAGCGCGAGTAGCACAGATACGCAGTATTTT
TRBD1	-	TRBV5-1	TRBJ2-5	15	CASGRTGDVGETQYF	TGCGCCAGCGGACGGACAGGGGACGTAGGAGAGACCCAGTACTTC
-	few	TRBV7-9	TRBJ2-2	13	CASSRGDGGELFF	TGTGCCAGCAGCCGTGGGGATGGCGGGGAGCTGTTTTTT
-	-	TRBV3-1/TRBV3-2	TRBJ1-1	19	CASSQDLSAGWKGNTEAFF	TGTGCCAGCAGCCAAGATCTCTCGGCAGGGTGGAAGGGGAACACTGAAGCTTTCTTT
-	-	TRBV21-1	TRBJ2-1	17	CASSKSRRDPTPNEQFF	TGTGCCAGCAGCAAAAGTAGGCGGGACCCAACGCCGAATGAGCAGTTCTTC
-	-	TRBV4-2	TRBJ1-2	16	CASSQDYVGFSYGYTF	TGTGCCAGCAGCCAAGACTATGTGGGGTTTTCCTATGGCTACACCTTC
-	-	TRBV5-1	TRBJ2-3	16	CASSPQQGPGTDTQYF	TGCGCCAGCAGCCCGCAACAGGGCCCAGGCACAGATACGCAGTATTTT
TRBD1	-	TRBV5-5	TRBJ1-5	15	CASSLGTGVAWPQHF	TGTGCCAGCAGCTTGGGGACAGGGGTAGCGTGGCCCCAGCATTTT
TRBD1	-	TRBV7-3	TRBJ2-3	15	CASSWTGLRTDTQYF	TGTGCCAGCAGCTGGACAGGGCTCCGTACAGATACGCAGTATTTT
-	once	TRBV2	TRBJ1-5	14	CASSVGRRNQPQHF	TGTGCCAGCAGTGTGGGCAGGCGGAATCAGCCCCAGCATTTT
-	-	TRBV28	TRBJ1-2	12	CASSSGPYGYTF	TGTGCCAGCAGTTCCGGCCCCTATGGCTACACCTTC
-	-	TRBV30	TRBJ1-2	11	CARNEGGGYTF	TGTGCCAGGAACGAGGGAGGCGGCTACACCTTC
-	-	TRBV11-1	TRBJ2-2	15	CASSLVNLGTGELFF	TGTGCCAGCAGCTTAGTTAACCTAGGCACCGGGGAGCTGTTTTTT
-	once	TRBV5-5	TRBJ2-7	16	CASSLVLPRGIYEQYF	TGTGCCAGCAGCTTGGTCCTCCCAAGGGGAATTTACGAGCAGTACTTC
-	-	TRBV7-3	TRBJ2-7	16	CASSSSSPQGSYEQYF	TGTGCCAGCAGCTCCTCTAGCCCCCAGGGCTCCTACGAGCAGTACTTC
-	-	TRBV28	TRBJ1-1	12	CASRGLNTEAFF	TGTGCCAGCAGGGGTCTGAACACTGAAGCTTTCTTT
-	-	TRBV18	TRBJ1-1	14	CASSPGGRNTEAFF	TGTGCCAGCTCACCGGGGGGCCGAAACACTGAAGCTTTCTTT
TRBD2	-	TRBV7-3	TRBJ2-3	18	CASSLIGGTSGSTDTQYF	TGTGCCAGCAGCTTAATCGGGGGGACTAGCGGGAGCACAGATACGCAGTATTTT
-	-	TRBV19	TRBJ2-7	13	CASSRGATYEQYF	TGTGCCAGTAGTCGGGGGGCCACCTACGAGCAGTACTTC
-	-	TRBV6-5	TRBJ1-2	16	CASSYSIDPVPSGYTF	TGTGCCAGCAGTTACTCGATTGATCCGGTCCCCTCGGGCTACACCTTC
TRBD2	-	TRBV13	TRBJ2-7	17	CASSLGLAGGPGHEQYF	TGTGCCAGCAGCTTGGGACTAGCGGGAGGGCCGGGCCACGAGCAGTACTTC